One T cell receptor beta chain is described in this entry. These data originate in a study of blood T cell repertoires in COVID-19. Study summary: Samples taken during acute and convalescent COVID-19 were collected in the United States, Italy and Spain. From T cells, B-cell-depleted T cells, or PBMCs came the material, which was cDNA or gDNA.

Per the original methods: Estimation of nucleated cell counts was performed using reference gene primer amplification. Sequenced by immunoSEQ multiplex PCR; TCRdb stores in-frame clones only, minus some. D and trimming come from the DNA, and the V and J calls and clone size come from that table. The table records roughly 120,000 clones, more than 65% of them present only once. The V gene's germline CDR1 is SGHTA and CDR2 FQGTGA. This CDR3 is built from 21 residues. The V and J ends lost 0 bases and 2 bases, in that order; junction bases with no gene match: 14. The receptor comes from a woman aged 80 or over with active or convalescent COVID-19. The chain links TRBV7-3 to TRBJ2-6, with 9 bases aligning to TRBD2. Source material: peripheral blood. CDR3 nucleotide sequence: TGTGCCAGCAGCTTAACGCCCTGGGGTTTTAGCGGGAGTGCTGGGGCCAACGTCCTGACTTTC. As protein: CASSLTPWGFSGSAGANVLTF.